This TCR beta chain was obtained from a study of cytomegalovirus exposure and HLA in healthy donors. The primer mix had 60 Vbeta and 13 Jbeta primers. Per the study methods: Later analysis identified some 80 million unique TCR beta chains, around 10 million shared. The assay was immunoSEQ multiplex PCR, and TCRdb's table has in-frame clones only and misses some. That table furnishes V, J and clone size, whereas the DNA furnished D and trimming. The sample contains 110,000 or so clones, more than 80% of which appear only once. This CDR3 spans 14 amino acids. From germline, CDR1 is MNHEY and CDR2 SVGAGI. V trimming: 5 bases; J trimming: 4 bases; junction bases outside the gene matches: 2. This clone turned up a few times. Its specificity is not known. This sample includes further DNA sequences coding for the same CDR3. Study-wide results and limits: When analyzed later, a missense DCLRE1C variant was found to be linked to TCR beta V- and J-gene trimming. Later, an analysis showed that TCR beta chains associated with HLA were more clonally expanded than others that were equally common. Later analysis reportedly placed an Asian-associated ancestry cluster below the roughly 700-donor mean in N-insertions.

This chain connects TRBV6-5 to TRBJ1-5; TRBD1 matches at 10 bases. Input material: PBMCs. The receptor was derived from a man aged 40-49 years in good health and CMV-seronegative. CDR3 in DNA: TGTGCCAGCAGTCGGGACAGGGGAAATCAGCCCCAGCATTTT. Translating gives CASSRDRGNQPQHF.